The 30 T cell receptor beta chains below all came from one sample that was sequenced in a study of blood T cells in healthy people across ages. Through a sample-barcoded 5' primer and a J-beta primer mix, a second PCR was run for about 6 to 11 cycles. TCRdb reprocessed the 5' RACE reads with MiXCR, giving one entry per CDR3 protein. The top ten clones hold under 30% of a sample with around 500,000 distinct CDR3 sequences, 40% to 55% of them seen once. Sequenced sample: blood. The source is a man at least 80 years old in good health.

This clonotype appeared a few times. The chain uses TRBV29-1 and TRBJ2-1; TRBD2 agrees at 7 bases. V trimming: 8 bases; J trimming: 4 bases; junction bases outside the gene matches: 11. This CDR3 region has 14 residues. CDR1 is SQVTM, CDR2 ANQGSEA, per germline. CDR3 in DNA: TGCAGCCCCGGGCGGCTAGCGGTTTACAATGAGCAGTTCTTC. Residues: CSPGRLAVYNEQFF.

Comment on this clonotype: The junction does not match germline at one end; this may be a read error. The chain combines TRBV27 with TRBJ1-2, with unresolved D. This CDR3 spans 12 amino acids. In germline, CDR1 is MNHEY, CDR2 SMNVEV (reference sequence). The CDR3 nucleotides are TGTGCCAGCAGTTTAAACGGTTATGGCTGCACCTTC. This codes for CASSLNGYGCTF.

The rearrangement links TRBV30 to TRBJ2-1; the match to TRBD2 covers 10 bases. Per germline, CDR1 GTSNPN and CDR2 SVGIG (reference sequence). The junction had 5 bases not matched to a gene; V was cut back by 1 base and J by 11 bases. This CDR3 has 13 amino acids. DNA of the CDR3: TGTGCCTGGAGTGGTCTAGCGGGGGTGAAGCAGTTCTTC. Its protein is CAWSGLAGVKQFF.

J is TRBJ1-5 and V is TRBV2; D might be TRBD1 (5 bases). The CDR3 runs 14 residues. Germline CDR1 reads SNHLY; CDR2 reads FYNNEI. Trimming removed 4 bases from V and 7 bases from J, with 14 bases in between. The CDR3 sequence is CASSGGEGEQPQHF. Written as DNA, the CDR3 is TGTGCCAGCAGTGGGGGCGAGGGTGAACAGCCCCAGCATTTT.

This clonotype showed up many times. This chain links TRBV6-6 with TRBJ2-7, with TRBD2 identical over 8 bases. The CDR3 contains 18 residues. Per germline, CDR1 MNHNY and CDR2 SVGAGI (reference sequence). Losses at the gene ends were 6 bases for V and 0 bases for J; bases not matched to a gene: 16. CDR3 sequence: CASSHWGTSGKSSYEQYF. CDR3 nucleotide sequence: TGTGCCAGCAGCCACTGGGGTACTAGCGGAAAAAGCTCCTACGAGCAGTACTTC.

This CDR3 reads CASSLGFLASGEETQYF. As DNA, the CDR3 is TGCGCCAGCAGCTTGGGCTTCCTAGCGAGCGGAGAAGAGACCCAGTACTTC. The J gene is TRBJ2-5, the V gene TRBV5-1, with a weak D call TRBD2 (6 bases). V lost 0 bases to trimming and J lost 3 bases, with 18 bases between them. Germline V gives CDR1 SGHRS, CDR2 YFSETQ. This CDR3 is built from 17 residues.

The rearrangement links TRBV6-6 to TRBJ1-6; the D is unclear. V was shortened by 6 bases and J by 6 bases, with 18 bases between the two germline ends. Germline V gives CDR1 MNHNY, CDR2 SVGAGI (reference sequence). The CDR3 is made up of 16 amino acids. The CDR3 sequence is CASRKDRVQINSPLHF. The CDR3 DNA reads as TGTGCCAGCAGAAAGGACCGGGTACAGATTAATTCACCCCTCCACTTT.

This clonotype turned up a few times. The chain uses TRBV2 and TRBJ2-1, with D perhaps TRBD1 or TRBD2 (5 bases each). The germline V and J ends were trimmed by 4 bases and 0 bases, with 13 bases remaining between them. Germline lookup yields CDR1 SNHLY and CDR2 FYNNEI. The CDR3 is 16 residues long. The CDR3 bases are TGTGCCAGCAGTGGACGGGGCGGGTACTCCTACAATGAGCAGTTCTTC. Translation: CASSGRGGYSYNEQFF.

This clonotype was observed a few times. The rearrangement joins TRBV9 to TRBJ2-1; D gene uncertain. CDR1 SGDLS and CDR2 YYNGEE come from the germline V gene. V gave up 2 bases and J gave up 9 bases, with 9 bases separating them. This CDR3 has 12 amino acids. The CDR3 sequence: CASSVLVGEQFF. DNA for the CDR3: TGTGCCAGCAGCGTCCTAGTCGGTGAGCAGTTCTTC.

V gene TRBV4-3 combines with J gene TRBJ1-4, with 8 bases fitting TRBD1. CDR3 length equals 18 residues. CDR1 is LGHNA, CDR2 YSLEER, per germline. The J segment lost 5 bases and the V segment lost 2 bases, leaving 13 bases of the junction unmatched. CDR3 nucleotides: TGCGCCAGCAGCCAATCGCCCCCTCCGGGACAGGAGAATGAAAAACTGTTTTTT. Amino acids: CASSQSPPPGQENEKLFF.

The chain uses TRBV3-1 and TRBJ1-1; D not certain. The CDR3 totals 14 residues. V lost 2 bases to trimming and J lost 4 bases, with 11 bases between them. CDR1 and CDR2 (germline): LGHDT, YNNKEL (reference sequence). CDR3 in DNA: TGTGCCAGCAGCCAAAAGGGAGGAAGCACTGAAGCTTTCTTT. Translation: CASSQKGGSTEAFF.

This clonotype was counted between two and nine times. The chain links TRBV7-9 to TRBJ2-3, with 15 positions matching TRBD2. This CDR3 spans 17 amino acids. J was trimmed by 5 bases and V by 1 base; bases with no gene match: 4. Germline CDR1 is SEHNR and CDR2 is FQNEAQ (reference sequence). CDR3: CASSLDGTSGRRDTQYF. The CDR3 region has the DNA TGTGCCAGCAGCTTAGACGGGACTAGCGGGAGGCGAGATACGCAGTATTTT.

The V call is TRBV6-5, the J call TRBJ2-1; 8 bases match TRBD1. V gave up 6 bases and J gave up 10 bases; unmatched junction bases: 11. CDR3 length: 14 amino acids. CDR1 is MNHEY, CDR2 SVGAGI, per germline. CDR3 protein: CASRSTGGRSEQFF. CDR3 nucleotides: TGTGCCAGCAGATCAACAGGGGGTAGGAGCGAGCAGTTCTTC.

The rearrangement uses TRBV5-1 and TRBJ2-3; 9 nucleotides align to TRBD1. With 4 bases clipped from V and 4 bases from J, the junction kept 13 bases outside the gene matches. The CDR3 spans 17 residues. From germline, CDR1 is SGHRS and CDR2 YFSETQ. CDR3 sequence (DNA): TGCGCCAGCAGCCCCCGGTCGAGACAGGGGGAAGCAGATACGCAGTATTTT. Protein product: CASSPRSRQGEADTQYF.

This chain uses TRBV6-2 or TRBV6-3 with TRBJ2-1; 11 bases fit TRBD1. The CDR3 length is 17 residues. CDR1 is MNHEY, CDR2 SVGEGT, per germline. V dropped 2 bases and J dropped 9; count of bases not matched to a gene: 12. The CDR3 DNA follows: TGTGCCAGCAGTTACCTTCCCTCGGGACAGGGGGAAGGTGAGCAGTTCTTC. Protein sequence: CASSYLPSGQGEGEQFF.

Notes on this clonotype: A read error is possible here, since a much larger clone lies one base away. V is TRBV6-5 and J is TRBJ1-5; no clear D gene. The germline gives CDR1 MNHEY, CDR2 SVGAGI. V dropped 4 bases and J dropped 6 bases, with 13 bases sitting between them. The CDR3 loop spans 14 amino acids. CDR3 nucleotides: TGTGCCAGCAGTTCCGGACTGGGCGGTCAGCCCCAGCATTTT. Residues: CASSSGLGGQPQHF.

V gene TRBV12-3 or TRBV12-4 combines with J gene TRBJ2-3; D uncertain. This CDR3 is built from 17 residues. V dropped 4 bases and J dropped 6 bases, with 23 bases sitting between them. In DNA, the CDR3 is TGTGCCAGCAGTTCCCCCTATCTTCCAAGACCGCCGGATACGCAGTATTTT. Translating it yields CASSSPYLPRPPDTQYF.

This clonotype was seen only a few times. CDR3 loop: CASSQIRGMAGAVDTQYF. DNA for the CDR3: TGCGCCAGCAGCCAGATAAGAGGAATGGCGGGAGCTGTAGATACGCAGTATTTT. The rearrangement uses TRBV4-3 and TRBJ2-3; TRBD2 agrees at 7 bases. Trimming at V came to 3 bases and at J to 5 bases, leaving 17 bases not matched to a gene. The CDR3 sequence is 18 residues long. Germline V gives CDR1 LGHNA, CDR2 YSLEER.

This clonotype turned up a few times. J is TRBJ2-2 and V is TRBV6-6, with 10 bases aligning to TRBD1. This CDR3 region has 16 residues. CDR1 is MNHNY, CDR2 SVGAGI, per germline (reference sequence). V shed 6 bases, J shed 5 bases, and the junction held 9 bases outside the gene matches. The CDR3 sequence is CASSQGTGEATGELFF. The DNA of the CDR3 is TGTGCCAGCAGCCAAGGGACAGGGGAGGCGACCGGGGAGCTGTTTTTT.

The chain employs TRBV28 and TRBJ2-4, with a weak D call TRBD2 (6 bases). The CDR3 extends over 13 amino acids. The V gene lost 8 bases and the J gene lost 2 bases, with 10 bases spanning the gap. Germline V gene sequence: CDR1 MDHEN, CDR2 SYDVKM. The CDR3 is CASLEGPKNIQYF. CDR3 DNA: TGTGCCAGCTTGGAGGGTCCCAAAAACATTCAGTACTTC.

The chain carries TRBV4-1 and TRBJ2-5; 7 positions agree with TRBD2. Germline loops: CDR1 MGHRA, CDR2 YSYEKL. The V and J ends lost 1 base and 0 bases, in that order; junction bases with no gene match: 8. This CDR3 region has 17 residues. CDR3 protein: CASSQGWAGGYQETQYF. CDR3 nucleotide sequence: TGCGCCAGCAGCCAAGGTTGGGCCGGGGGGTACCAAGAGACCCAGTACTTC.

The rearrangement links TRBV5-1 to TRBJ2-1, with 10 bases fitting TRBD1. The V gene's germline CDR1 is SGHRS and CDR2 YFSETQ. The CDR3 is made up of 15 amino acids. Trimming took 5 bases from V and 7 from J; bases not matched to a gene: 9. CDR3 DNA: TGCGCCAGCAGGGCTGACAGGGGGCTGATGAATGAGCAGTTCTTC. The encoded protein is CASRADRGLMNEQFF.

The V and J genes are TRBV6-2 or TRBV6-3 and TRBJ1-5; D possibly corresponds to TRBD1 (5 bases). The V gene's germline CDR1 is MNHEY and CDR2 SVGEGT. The CDR3 covers 18 residues. V lost 6 bases and J lost 10, with 31 bases in between. The CDR3 DNA reads as TGTGCCAGCAGAAACGATAAAGGGCCCGGGACGGGGATCAAACCCCAGCATTTT. Translation gives CASRNDKGPGTGIKPQHF.

The chain couples TRBV27 to TRBJ1-2; 12 bases map to TRBD1. The germline V gene encodes CDR1 MNHEY and CDR2 SMNVEV (reference sequence). The J segment lost 6 bases and the V segment lost 4 bases, leaving 6 bases of the junction unmatched. This CDR3 region has 15 residues. The CDR3 bases are TGTGCCAGCAGTTGGGACAGGGGGCGAGAGAATGGCTACACCTTC. This translates into CASSWDRGRENGYTF.

In DNA, the CDR3 is TGCAGTGCTAGTCCAGGGGAAGGCTACACCTTC. Translating gives CSASPGEGYTF. V and J are TRBV20-1 and TRBJ1-2, with D possibly TRBD1 on 6 matching bases. The CDR3 sequence is 11 residues long. Trimming stripped 3 bases from V and 8 bases from J, with 10 bases between. Germline CDR1 DFQATT, CDR2 SNEGSKA (reference sequence).

This clonotype was seen more than once but under ten times. This chain links TRBV7-9 with TRBJ1-6; D unclear. Trimming stripped 2 bases from V and 7 bases from J, with 12 bases between. The CDR3 contains 15 residues. The germline CDR1 and CDR2 sequences are SEHNR and FQNEAQ (reference sequence). The CDR3 is CASSLNAGNNSPLHF. The CDR3 nucleotides are TGTGCCAGCAGCTTAAATGCGGGTAACAATTCACCCCTCCACTTT.

This clonotype occurred a few times. The V call is TRBV5-1, the J call TRBJ2-2; 8 nucleotides align to TRBD1. The CDR3 has 17 residues. Trimming took 0 bases from V and 2 from J; bases not matched to a gene: 6. Germline CDR1 is SGHRS and CDR2 is YFSETQ. The CDR3 here is CASSLEGQGFNTGELFF. The CDR3 DNA is TGCGCCAGCAGCTTGGAAGGACAGGGTTTTAACACCGGGGAGCTGTTTTTT. The variable domain in full, completed from reference TRBV5-1 and TRBJ2-2, reads KAGVTQTPRYLIKTRGQQVTLSCSPISGHRSVSWYQQTPGQGLQFLFEYFSETQRNKGNFPGRFSGRQFSNSRSEMNVSTLELGDSALYLCASSLEGQGFNTGELFFGEGSRLTVL.

V usage is TRBV7-2 and J usage is TRBJ2-7; TRBD1 is a possible D gene (6 bases). This CDR3 has 13 amino acids. Germline loops: CDR1 SGHTA, CDR2 FQGNSA. V was clipped by 3 bases and J by 3 bases, with 9 bases between them. The CDR3 sequence: CASSFGQHYEQYF. The CDR3 bases are TGTGCCAGCAGCTTTGGACAGCACTACGAGCAGTACTTC.

This clonotype was seen at least ten times. This sequence joins TRBV6-6 and TRBJ2-3; 13 bases match TRBD2. The germline V gene has CDR1 MNHNY and CDR2 SVGAGI (reference sequence). CDR3 length: 15 residues. Losses at the gene ends were 10 bases for V and 2 bases for J; bases not matched to a gene: 6. CDR3 sequence reads: CATRGLAGITDTQYF. In DNA form, the CDR3 reads TGTGCCACTAGGGGACTAGCGGGGATCACAGATACGCAGTATTTT.

The rearrangement joins TRBV6-2 or TRBV6-3 to TRBJ2-7; D is uncertain. The V end lost 2 bases, the J end lost 2 bases, and 10 bases lay between the germline ends. The CDR3 contains 14 residues. The V gene's germline CDR1 is MNHEY and CDR2 SVGEGT. In nucleotides, the CDR3 is TGTGCCAGCAGTTACAGCCAGCGACCCTACGAGCAGTACTTC. Its translation is CASSYSQRPYEQYF.